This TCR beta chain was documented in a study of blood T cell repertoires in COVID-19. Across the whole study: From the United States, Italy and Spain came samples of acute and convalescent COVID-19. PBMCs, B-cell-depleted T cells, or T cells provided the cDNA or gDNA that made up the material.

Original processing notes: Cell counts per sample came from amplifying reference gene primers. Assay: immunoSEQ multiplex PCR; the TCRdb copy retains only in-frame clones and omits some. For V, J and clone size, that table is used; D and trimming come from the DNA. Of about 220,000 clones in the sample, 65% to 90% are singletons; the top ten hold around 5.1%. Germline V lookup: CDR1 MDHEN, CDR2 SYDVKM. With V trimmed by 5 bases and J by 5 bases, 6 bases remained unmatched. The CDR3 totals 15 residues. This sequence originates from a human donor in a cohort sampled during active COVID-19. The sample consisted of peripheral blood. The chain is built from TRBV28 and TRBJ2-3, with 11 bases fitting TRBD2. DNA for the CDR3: TGTGCCAGCAGTCTTAGCGGGAGGGTCGAAGATACGCAGTATTTT. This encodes CASSLSGRVEDTQYF.